This T cell receptor (beta chain) was profiled in a study of cytomegalovirus exposure and HLA in healthy donors. The study ran its PCR with 60 Vbeta and 13 Jbeta primers. Clones were read by immunoSEQ multiplex PCR, and TCRdb kept only the in-frame ones, dropping some. The profile covers tens of thousands of clones, with 60% to 80% appearing a single time and about 3.8% taken by the ten largest. Regarding the study as a whole: An analysis that came later showed most CMV-associated TCR beta chains appearing HLA-restricted.

Healthy bone marrow donors formed the donor group. Concerning this clone itself: What it binds is unknown.

The sequencing input was PBMCs. The TCR was taken from a woman in her forties in good health and CMV-seronegative.

The CDR3 DNA follows: TGTGCCAGCAGGACAGGGGGCACGGGAACTGAAGCTTTCTTT. Protein sequence: CASRTGGTGTEAFF. The V call is TRBV6-1, the J call TRBJ1-1, with 10 nucleotides matching TRBD1. Germline V gives CDR1 MNHNS, CDR2 SASEGT. CDR3 length: 14 residues. Trimming removed 6 bases from V and 5 bases from J; junction bases left unmatched: 6.